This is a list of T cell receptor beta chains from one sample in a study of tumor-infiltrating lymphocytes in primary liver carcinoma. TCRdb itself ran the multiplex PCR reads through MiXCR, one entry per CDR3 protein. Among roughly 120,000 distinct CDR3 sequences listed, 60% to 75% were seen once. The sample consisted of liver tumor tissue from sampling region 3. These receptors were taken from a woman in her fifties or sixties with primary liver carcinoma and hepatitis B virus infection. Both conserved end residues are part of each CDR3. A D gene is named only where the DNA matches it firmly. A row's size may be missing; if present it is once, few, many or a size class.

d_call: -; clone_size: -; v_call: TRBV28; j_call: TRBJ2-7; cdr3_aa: CARSFSRLNSRRSYEQYF; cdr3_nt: TGTGCCAGGAGTTTCTCCCGGCTCAACTCGAGGAGGTCCTACGAGCAGTACTTC
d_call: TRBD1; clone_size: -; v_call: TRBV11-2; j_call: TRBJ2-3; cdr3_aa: CAISISGTGIGLDTWYF; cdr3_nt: TGTGCCATCAGCATTTCAGGGACAGGGATAGGACTTGATACGTGGTATTTT
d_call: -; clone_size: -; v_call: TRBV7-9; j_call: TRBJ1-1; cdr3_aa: CASSLETSNTEAFF; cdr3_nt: TGTGCCAGCAGCTTGGAGACGTCGAACACTGAAGCTTTCTTT
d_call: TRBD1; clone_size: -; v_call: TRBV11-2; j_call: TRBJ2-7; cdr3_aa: CAGSLGQNPNYRQYF; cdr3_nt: TGTGCCGGCAGCTTGGGACAGAACCCCAACTACAGGCAGTACTTC
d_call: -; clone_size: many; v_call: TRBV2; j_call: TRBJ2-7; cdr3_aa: CASSVTGYYEQYF; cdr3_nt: TGTGCCAGCAGTGTCACAGGCTACTACGAGCAGTACTTC
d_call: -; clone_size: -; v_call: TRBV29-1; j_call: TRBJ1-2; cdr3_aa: CSVEESSRTF; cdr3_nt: TGCAGCGTTGAAGAATCGAGCCGCACCTTC
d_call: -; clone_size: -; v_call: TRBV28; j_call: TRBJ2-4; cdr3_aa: CASSLSGSTSHTQYF; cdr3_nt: TGTGCCAGCAGTTTATCCGGGAGTACTTCACACACTCAGTACTTC
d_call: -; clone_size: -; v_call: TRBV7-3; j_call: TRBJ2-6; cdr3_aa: CASNLTTGANVLTF; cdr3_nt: TGTGCCAGCAACTTAACGACGGGGGCCAACGTCCTGACTTTC
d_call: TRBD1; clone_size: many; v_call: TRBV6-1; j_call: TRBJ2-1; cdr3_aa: CASLLDRDLYNEQFF; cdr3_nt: TGTGCCAGCCTTCTCGACAGGGACCTCTACAATGAGCAGTTCTTC
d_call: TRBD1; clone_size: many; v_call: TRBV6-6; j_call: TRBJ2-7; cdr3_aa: CASSPYGQGSVYEQYF; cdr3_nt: TGTGCCAGCAGTCCTTATGGACAGGGTAGTGTCTACGAGCAGTACTTC
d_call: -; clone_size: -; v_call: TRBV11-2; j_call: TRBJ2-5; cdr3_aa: CPSSQMYQETQYF; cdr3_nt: TGTCCCAGCAGTCAAATGTACCAAGAGACTCAGTACTTC
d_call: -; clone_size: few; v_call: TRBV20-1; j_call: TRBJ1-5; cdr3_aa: CSAIPPGHSNQPQHF; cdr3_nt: TGCAGTGCTATTCCCCCGGGCCATAGCAATCAGCCCCAGCATTTT
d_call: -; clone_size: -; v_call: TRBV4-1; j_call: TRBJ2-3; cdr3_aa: CASSQESPGRRTDTQYF; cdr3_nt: TGCGCCAGCAGCCAAGAATCACCGGGACGGAGGACAGATACGCAGTATTTT
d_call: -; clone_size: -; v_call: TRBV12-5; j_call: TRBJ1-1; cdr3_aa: CASVPPRGAGMTETFF; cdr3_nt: TGTGCTAGTGTTCCCCCGAGGGGGGCAGGGATGACTGAAACTTTCTTT
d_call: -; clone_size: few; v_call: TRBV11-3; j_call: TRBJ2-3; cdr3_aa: CASSFVQGDTQYF; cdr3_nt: TGTGCCAGCAGCTTTGTACAGGGTGATACGCAGTATTTT
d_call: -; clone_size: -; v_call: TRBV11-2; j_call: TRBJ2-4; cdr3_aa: CASSAGVNKNIQCF; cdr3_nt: TGTGCCAGCAGCGCTGGAGTTAACAAAAACATTCAGTGCTTC
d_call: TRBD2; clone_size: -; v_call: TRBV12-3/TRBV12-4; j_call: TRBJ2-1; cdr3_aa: CAGSPVGAGDPTHYDEQFF; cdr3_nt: TGTGCCGGCAGTCCCGTAGGGGCGGGGGACCCAACACATTACGATGAGCAGTTCTTC
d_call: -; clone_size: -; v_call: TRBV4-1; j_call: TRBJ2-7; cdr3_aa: CASNQDCGGVGTYEQYF; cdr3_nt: TGCGCCAGCAACCAAGACTGCGGCGGAGTTGGGACCTACGAACAGTACTTC
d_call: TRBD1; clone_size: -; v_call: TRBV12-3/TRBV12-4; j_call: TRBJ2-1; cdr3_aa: CASSHTGQLRYNDQFF; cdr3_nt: TGTGCCAGCAGCCACACGGGACAGCTAAGGTACAATGACCAGTTCTTC
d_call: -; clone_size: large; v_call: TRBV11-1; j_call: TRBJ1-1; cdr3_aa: CASSFFGAANTEAFF; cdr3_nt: TGTGCCAGCAGCTTTTTTGGGGCAGCGAACACTGAAGCTTTCTTT
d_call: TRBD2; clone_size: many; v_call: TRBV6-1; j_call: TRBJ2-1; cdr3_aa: CASSATSGRRDNEQFF; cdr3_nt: TGTGCCAGCAGCGCCACTAGCGGGAGGAGGGACAATGAGCAGTTCTTC
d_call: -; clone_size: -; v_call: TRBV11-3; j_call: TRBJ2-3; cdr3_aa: CASSLRTTTNTLYF; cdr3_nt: TGTGCCAGCAGCTTAAGGACGACCACAAATACGCTGTATTTT
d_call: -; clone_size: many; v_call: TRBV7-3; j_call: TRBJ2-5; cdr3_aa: CASSPDGSTKTQYF; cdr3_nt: TGTGCCAGCAGCCCTGACGGGAGTACAAAGACCCAGTACTTC
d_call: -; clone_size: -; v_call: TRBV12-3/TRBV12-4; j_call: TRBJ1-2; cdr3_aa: CVSSLRGGHGYTF; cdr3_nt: TGTGTCAGCAGTTTGAGGGGGGGTCATGGCTACACCTTC
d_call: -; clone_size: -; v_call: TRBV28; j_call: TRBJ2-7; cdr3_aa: CASTGRNYEQYF; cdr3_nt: TGTGCCAGCACGGGACGTAACTACGAGCAGTACTTC
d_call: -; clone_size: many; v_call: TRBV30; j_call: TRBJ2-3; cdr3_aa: CAWEGGDPPRTDTQYF; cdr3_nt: TGTGCCTGGGAGGGGGGAGATCCCCCCCGCACAGATACGCAGTATTTT
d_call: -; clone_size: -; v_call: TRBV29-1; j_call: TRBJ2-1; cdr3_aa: CSVKYGQNFGNEQFF; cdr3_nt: -
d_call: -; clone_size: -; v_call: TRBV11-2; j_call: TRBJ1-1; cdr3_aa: CASSPTQAEAFF; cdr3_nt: TGTGCCAGCAGCCCTACGCAGGCTGAAGCTTTCTTT
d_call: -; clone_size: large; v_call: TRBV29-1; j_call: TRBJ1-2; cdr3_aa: CSVARGTGARGYTF; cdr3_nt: TGCAGCGTTGCCCGGGGGACGGGCGCTCGCGGCTACACCTTC
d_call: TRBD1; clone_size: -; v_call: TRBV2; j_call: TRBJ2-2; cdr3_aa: CASNTGTGGTGELFF; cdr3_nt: TGTGCCAGCAATACCGGGACAGGTGGCACCGGGGAGCTGTTTTTT
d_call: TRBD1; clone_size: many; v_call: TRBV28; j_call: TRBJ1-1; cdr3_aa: CASSLGYGTGATEAFF; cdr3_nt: TGTGCCAGCAGTTTAGGGTATGGGACAGGGGCCACTGAAGCTTTCTTT
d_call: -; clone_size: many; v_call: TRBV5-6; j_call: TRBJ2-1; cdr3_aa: CASSFALVTNEQFF; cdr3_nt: TGTGCCAGCAGCTTTGCCCTGGTAACGAATGAGCAGTTCTTC
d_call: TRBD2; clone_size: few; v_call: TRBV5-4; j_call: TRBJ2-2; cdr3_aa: CASSLLGTSGRTGELFF; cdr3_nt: TGTGCCAGCAGCTTGCTCGGGACTAGCGGGAGAACCGGGGAGCTGTTTTTT
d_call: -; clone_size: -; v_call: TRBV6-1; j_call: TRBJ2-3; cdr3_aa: CAISESRVTDTQYF; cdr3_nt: TGTGCCATAAGTGAATCGAGGGTCACAGATACGCAGTATTTT
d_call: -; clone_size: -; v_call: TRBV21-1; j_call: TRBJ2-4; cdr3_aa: CASSTPQGAFGGIQYF; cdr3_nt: TGTGCCAGCAGCACACCACAGGGGGCATTCGGGGGCATCCAGTACTTC
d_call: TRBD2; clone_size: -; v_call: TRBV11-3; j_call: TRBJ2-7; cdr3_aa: CASSGTSGRKEQYF; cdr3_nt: TGTGCCAGCTCCGGGACTAGCGGGAGGAAAGAGCAGTACTTC
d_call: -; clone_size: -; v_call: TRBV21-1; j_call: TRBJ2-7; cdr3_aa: CASSYRPFEGSYEQYF; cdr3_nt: TGTGCCAGCAGCTATCGGCCTTTTGAGGGCTCCTACGAGCAGTACTTC
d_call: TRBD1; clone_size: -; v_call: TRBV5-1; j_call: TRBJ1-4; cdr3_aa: CASSSGGATNKKLFF; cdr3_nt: TGCGCCAGCAGCTCAGGGGGTGCAACTAATAAAAAACTGTTTTTT
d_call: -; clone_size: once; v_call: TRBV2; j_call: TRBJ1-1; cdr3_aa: CASTESVSGTEAFF; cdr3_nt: TGTGCCAGCACTGAATCCGTAAGTGGCACTGAAGCTTTCTTT
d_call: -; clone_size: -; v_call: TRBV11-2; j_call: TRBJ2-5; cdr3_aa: CVSSSEGGVWGSTTQYF; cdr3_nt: TGTGTCAGCAGCTCTGAAGGGGGTGTCTGGGGGTCAACGACCCAGTACTTC
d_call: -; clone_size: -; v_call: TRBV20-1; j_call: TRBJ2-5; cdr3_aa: CSARGQPQVTQYF; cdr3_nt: TGCAGTGCTAGAGGGCAGCCGCAAGTGACCCAGTACTTC
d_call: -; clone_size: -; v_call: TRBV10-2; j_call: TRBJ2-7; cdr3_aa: CASSDWPGLYEQYF; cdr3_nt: TGCGCCAGCAGTGACTGGCCAGGATTATACGAGCAGTATTTC
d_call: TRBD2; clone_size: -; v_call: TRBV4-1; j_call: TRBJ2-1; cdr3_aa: CASRHDVAGGPYNEQFF; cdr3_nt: TGCGCCAGCAGGCATGATGTAGCGGGAGGGCCCTACAATGAGCAGTTCTTC
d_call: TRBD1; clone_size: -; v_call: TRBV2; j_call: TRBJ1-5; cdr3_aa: CASSGQGIGQPQHF; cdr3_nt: TGTGCCAGCTCGGGACAGGGTATTGGTCAGCCCCAGCATTTT
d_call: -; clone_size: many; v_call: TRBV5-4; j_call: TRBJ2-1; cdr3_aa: CASSLGPGSSSYNEQFF; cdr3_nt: TGTGCCAGCAGCTTGGGCCCCGGGAGTTCCTCCTACAATGAGCAGTTCTTC
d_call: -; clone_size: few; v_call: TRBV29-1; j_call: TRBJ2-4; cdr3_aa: CSVGQPNIQYF; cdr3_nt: TGCAGCGTTGGGCAGCCAAACATTCAGTACTTC
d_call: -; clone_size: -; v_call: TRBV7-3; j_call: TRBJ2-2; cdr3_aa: CASSPSTGNTGELFF; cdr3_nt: TGTGCCAGCAGCCCCTCTACAGGGAACACCGGGGAGCTGTTTTTT
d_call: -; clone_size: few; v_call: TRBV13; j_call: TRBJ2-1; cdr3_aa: CARSSLGRDEQFF; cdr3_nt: TGTGCCAGGAGCTCACTTGGCCGGGATGAGCAGTTCTTC
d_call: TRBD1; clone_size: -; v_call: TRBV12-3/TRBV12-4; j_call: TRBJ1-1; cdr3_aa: CASNLWTGLNTEAFF; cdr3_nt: TGTGCCAGCAATCTCTGGACAGGACTGAACACTGAAGCTTTCTTT
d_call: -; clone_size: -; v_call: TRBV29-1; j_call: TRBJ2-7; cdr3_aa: CSVEDRVSAAYKQYF; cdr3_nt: TGCAGCGTTGAAGATAGGGTTAGCGCAGCCTACAAGCAGTACTTC
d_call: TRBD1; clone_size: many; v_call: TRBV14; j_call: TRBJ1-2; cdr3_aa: CASSAQGQGIGYTF; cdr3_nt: TGTGCCAGCAGCGCCCAGGGACAGGGGATCGGCTACACCTTC
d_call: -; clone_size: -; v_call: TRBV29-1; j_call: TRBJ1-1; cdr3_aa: CSVAVRFMKTEAFF; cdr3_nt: TGCAGCGTGGCGGTACGGTTCATGAAGACTGAAGCTTTCTTT
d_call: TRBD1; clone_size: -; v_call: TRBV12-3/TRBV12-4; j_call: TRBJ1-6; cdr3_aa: CTSSFGQENSPLHF; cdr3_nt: TGTACCAGCAGTTTTGGACAGGAGAATTCACCCCTCCACTTT
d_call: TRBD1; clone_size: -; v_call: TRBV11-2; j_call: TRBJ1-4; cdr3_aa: CASSLEGGEDEKPFF; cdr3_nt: TGTGCCAGCAGCTTAGAAGGGGGCGAAGACGAAAAACCGTTTTTT